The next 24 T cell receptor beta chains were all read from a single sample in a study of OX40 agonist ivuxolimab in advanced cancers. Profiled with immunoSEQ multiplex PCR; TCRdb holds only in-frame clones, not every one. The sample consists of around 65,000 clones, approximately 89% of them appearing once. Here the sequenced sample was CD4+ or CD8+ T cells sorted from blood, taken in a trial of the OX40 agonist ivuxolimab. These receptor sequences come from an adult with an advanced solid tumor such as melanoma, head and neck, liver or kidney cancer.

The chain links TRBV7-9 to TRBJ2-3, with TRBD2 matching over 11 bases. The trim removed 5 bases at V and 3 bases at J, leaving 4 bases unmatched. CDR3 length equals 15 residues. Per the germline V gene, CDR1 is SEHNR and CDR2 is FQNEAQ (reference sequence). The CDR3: CASSPRLAGTDTQYF. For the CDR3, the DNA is TGTGCCAGCAGCCCAAGACTAGCGGGGACAGATACGCAGTATTTT.

This chain's CDR3 is CASSLGETQYF. Here the CDR3 DNA reads TGTGCCAGCAGCCTGGGAGAGACCCAGTACTTC. This sequence joins TRBV4-2 and TRBJ2-5; the D is unclear. V was trimmed by 4 bases and J by 4 bases, leaving 4 bases between them. Per germline, CDR1 LGHNA and CDR2 YNFKEQ. The CDR3 consists of 11 residues.

CDR3 DNA sequence: TGTGCCAGCAGCTTGGAAGGGTTCAGCTCCTACAATGAGCAGTTCTTC. Amino acid sequence: CASSLEGFSSYNEQFF. The rearrangement links TRBV5-4 to TRBJ2-1; D is unresolved. The germline gives CDR1 SGHNT, CDR2 YYREEE (reference sequence). CDR3 length equals 16 residues. V was shortened by 0 bases and J by 0 bases, with 10 bases between the two germline ends. Based on the CDR3 plus reference TRBV5-4 and TRBJ2-1, the full variable domain is ETGVTQSPTHLIKTRGQQVTLRCSSQSGHNTVSWYQQALGQGPQFIFQYYREEENGRGNFPPRFSGLQFPNYSSELNVNALELDDSALYLCASSLEGFSSYNEQFFGPGTRLTVL.

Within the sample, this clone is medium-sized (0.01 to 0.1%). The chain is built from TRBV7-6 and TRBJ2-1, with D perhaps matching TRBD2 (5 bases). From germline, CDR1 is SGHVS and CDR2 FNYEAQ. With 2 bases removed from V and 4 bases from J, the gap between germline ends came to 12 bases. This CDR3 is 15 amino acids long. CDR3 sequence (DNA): TGTGCCAGCAGCTTATTACGGGAACCTTACAATGAGCAGTTCTTC. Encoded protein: CASSLLREPYNEQFF.

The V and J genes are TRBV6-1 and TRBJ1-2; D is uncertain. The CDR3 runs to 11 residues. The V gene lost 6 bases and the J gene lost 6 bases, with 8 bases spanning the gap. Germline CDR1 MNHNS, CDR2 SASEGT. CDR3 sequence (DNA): TGTGCCAGCAGCCCCACAGATGGCTACACCTTC. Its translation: CASSPTDGYTF.

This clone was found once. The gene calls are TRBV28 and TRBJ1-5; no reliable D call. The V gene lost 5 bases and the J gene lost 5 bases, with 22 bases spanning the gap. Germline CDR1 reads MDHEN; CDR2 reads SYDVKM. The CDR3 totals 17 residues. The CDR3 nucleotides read TGTGCCAGCAGTCCCCGCGAGGACCGGCTCTCTCATCAGCCCCAGCATTTT. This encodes CASSPREDRLSHQPQHF.

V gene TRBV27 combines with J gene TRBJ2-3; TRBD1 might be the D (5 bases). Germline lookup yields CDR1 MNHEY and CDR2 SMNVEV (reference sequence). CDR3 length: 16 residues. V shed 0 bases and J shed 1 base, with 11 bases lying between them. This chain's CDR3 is CASSLSGQGRTDTQYF. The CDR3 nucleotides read TGTGCCAGCAGTTTATCGGGTCAGGGCCGCACAGATACGCAGTATTTT.

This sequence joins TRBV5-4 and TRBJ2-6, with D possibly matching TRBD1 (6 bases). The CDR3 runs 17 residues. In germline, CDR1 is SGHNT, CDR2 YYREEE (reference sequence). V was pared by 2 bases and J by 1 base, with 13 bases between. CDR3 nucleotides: TGTGCCAGCAGCTTAGGGCAGGGGAGATCTGGGGCCAACGTCCTGACTTTC. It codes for CASSLGQGRSGANVLTF.

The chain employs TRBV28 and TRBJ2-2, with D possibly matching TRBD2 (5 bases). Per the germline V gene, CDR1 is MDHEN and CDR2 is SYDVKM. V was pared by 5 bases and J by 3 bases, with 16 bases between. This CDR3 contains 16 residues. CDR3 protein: CASSPPYLEDTGELFF. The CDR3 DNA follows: TGTGCCAGCAGTCCCCCCTACCTGGAGGACACCGGGGAGCTGTTTTTT.

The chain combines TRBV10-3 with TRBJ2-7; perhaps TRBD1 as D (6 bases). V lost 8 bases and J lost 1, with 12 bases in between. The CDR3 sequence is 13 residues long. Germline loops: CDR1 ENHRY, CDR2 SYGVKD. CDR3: CAIGAGESYEQYF. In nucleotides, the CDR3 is TGTGCCATCGGGGCAGGGGAGTCCTACGAGCAGTACTTC.

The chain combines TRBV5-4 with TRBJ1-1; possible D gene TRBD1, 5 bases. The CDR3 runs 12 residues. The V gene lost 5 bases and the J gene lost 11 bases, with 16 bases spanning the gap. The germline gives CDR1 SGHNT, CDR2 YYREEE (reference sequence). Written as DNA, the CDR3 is TGTGCCAGCAGGTCTGCAGGGTCGGAGGCTTTCTTT. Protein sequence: CASRSAGSEAFF.

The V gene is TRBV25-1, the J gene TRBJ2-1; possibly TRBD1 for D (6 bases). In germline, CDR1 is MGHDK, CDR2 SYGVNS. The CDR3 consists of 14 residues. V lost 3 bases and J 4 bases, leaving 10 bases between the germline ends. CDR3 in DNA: TGTGCCAGCAGTGAGTGGGACACTTACAATGAGCAGTTCTTC. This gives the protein CASSEWDTYNEQFF.

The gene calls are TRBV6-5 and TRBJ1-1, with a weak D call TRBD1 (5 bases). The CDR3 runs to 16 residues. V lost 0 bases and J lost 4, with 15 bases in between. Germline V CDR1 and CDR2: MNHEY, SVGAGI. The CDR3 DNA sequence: TGTGCCAGCAGTTACTCGTCCGCAGGGTTCGTCACTGAAGCTTTCTTT. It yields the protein CASSYSSAGFVTEAFF.

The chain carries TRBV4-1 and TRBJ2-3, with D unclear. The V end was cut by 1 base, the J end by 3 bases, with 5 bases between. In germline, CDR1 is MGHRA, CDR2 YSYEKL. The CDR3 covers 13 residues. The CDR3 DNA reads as TGCGCCAGCAGCCAAGTGACGACAGATACGCAGTATTTT. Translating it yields CASSQVTTDTQYF.

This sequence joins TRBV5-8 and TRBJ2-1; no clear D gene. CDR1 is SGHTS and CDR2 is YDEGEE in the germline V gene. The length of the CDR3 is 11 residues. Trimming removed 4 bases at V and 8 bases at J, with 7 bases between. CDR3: CASSRLYEQFF. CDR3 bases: TGTGCCAGCAGCCGTTTATATGAGCAGTTCTTC.

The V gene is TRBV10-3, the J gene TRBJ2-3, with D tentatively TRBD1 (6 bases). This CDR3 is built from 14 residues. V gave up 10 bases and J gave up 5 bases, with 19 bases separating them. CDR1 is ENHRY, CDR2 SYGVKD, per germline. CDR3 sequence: CATFGTQGIDTQYF. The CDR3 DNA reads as TGTGCCACCTTCGGGACACAGGGTATAGATACGCAGTATTTT.

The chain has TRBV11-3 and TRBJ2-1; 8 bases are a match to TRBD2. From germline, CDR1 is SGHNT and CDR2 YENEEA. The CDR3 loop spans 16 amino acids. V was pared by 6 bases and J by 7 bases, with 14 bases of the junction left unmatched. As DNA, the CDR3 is TGTGCCAGCAGTCCGTGGGAAGCGGGAGTTGAGAATGAGCAGTTCTTC. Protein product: CASSPWEAGVENEQFF.

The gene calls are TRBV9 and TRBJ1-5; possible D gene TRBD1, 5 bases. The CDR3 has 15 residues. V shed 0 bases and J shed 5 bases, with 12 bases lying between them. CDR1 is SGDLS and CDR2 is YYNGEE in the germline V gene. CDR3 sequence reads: CASSVDSGFDQPQHF. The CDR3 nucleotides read TGTGCCAGCAGCGTAGATTCAGGGTTCGATCAGCCCCAGCATTTT.

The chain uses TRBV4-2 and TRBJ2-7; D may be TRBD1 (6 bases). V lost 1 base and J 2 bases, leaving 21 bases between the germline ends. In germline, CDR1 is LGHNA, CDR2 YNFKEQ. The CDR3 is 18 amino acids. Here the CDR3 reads CASSQGRTADILPYEQYF. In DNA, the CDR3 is TGTGCCAGCAGCCAAGGGAGGACAGCCGATATTCTCCCCTACGAGCAGTACTTC.

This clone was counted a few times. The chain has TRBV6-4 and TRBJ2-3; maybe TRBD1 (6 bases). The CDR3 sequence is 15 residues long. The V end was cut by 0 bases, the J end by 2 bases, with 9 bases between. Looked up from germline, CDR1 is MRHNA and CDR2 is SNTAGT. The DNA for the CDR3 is TGTGCCAGCAGTGACTCTGGGGGCGCCACAGATACGCAGTATTTT. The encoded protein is CASSDSGGATDTQYF.

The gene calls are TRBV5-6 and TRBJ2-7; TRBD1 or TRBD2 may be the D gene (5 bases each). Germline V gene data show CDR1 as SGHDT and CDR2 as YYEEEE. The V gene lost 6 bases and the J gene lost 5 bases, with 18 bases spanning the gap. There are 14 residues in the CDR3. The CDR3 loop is CASTGGGGSNEQYF. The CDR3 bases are TGTGCCAGCACCGGTGGGGGTGGCTCTAACGAGCAGTACTTC.

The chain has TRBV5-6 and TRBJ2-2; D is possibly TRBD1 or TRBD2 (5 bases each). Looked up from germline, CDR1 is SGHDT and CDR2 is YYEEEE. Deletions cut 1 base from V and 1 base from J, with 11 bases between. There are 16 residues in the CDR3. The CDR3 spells CASSLFWDLNTGELFF. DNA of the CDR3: TGTGCCAGCAGCTTGTTTTGGGACCTGAACACCGGGGAGCTGTTTTTT.

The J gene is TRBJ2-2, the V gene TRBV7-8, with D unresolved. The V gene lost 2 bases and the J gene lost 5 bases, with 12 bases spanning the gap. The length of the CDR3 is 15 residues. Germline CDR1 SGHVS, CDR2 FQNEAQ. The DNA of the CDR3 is TGTGCCAGCAGCTTAATAACACCCTCAACCGGGGAGCTGTTTTTT. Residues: CASSLITPSTGELFF. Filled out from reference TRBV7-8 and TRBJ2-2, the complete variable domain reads GAGVSQSPRYKVAKRGQDVALRCDPISGHVSLFWYQQALGQGPEFLTYFQNEAQLDKSGLPSDRFFAERPEGSVSTLKIQRTQQEDSAVYLCASSLITPSTGELFFGEGSRLTVL.

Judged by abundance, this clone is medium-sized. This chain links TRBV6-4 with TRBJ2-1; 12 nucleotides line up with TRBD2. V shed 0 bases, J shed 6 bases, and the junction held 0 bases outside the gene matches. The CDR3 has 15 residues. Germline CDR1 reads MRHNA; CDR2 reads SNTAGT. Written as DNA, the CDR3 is TGTGCCAGCAGTGACTCGACTAGCGGGAGCAATGAGCAGTTCTTC. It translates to CASSDSTSGSNEQFF.